Listed here are 20 T cell receptor beta chains from one sample, sequenced in a study of blood T cell repertoires in COVID-19 (dated by TCRdb to about 2020). The library was built by means of the immunoSEQ multiplex PCR assay. Held by TCRdb, this immuneACCESS table contains in-frame sequences only and omits some clones. Under half of the omission traces to an unresolved V gene where checked; the cause of the rest is unknown. In this sample the table shows under 350,000 clones, approximately 90% of which occur a single time. The ten largest clones add up to about 4.6% of the sample. Sequencing was done on a sample of peripheral blood. All receptors come from a man aged 40-50 years with acute or convalescent COVID-19.

The chain recombines TRBV12-3 or TRBV12-4 with TRBJ2-3; no clear D. This CDR3 has 13 residues. V lost 2 bases, J lost 6 bases, and 9 bases lay in between. CDR3 sequence: CASSLWVGDTQYF. In DNA form, the CDR3 reads TGTGCCAGCAGTTTATGGGTCGGGGATACGCAGTATTTT.

The V and J genes are TRBV10-3 and TRBJ1-6; D gene unclear. Germline lookup yields CDR1 ENHRY and CDR2 SYGVKD. CDR3 size: 13 residues. V was trimmed by 10 bases and J by 10 bases, leaving 17 bases between them. The CDR3: CATTLSGVSPLHF. The CDR3 coding sequence is TGTGCCACCACCCTTAGCGGGGTCTCACCCCTCCACTTT.

The chain recombines TRBV6-5 with TRBJ2-7, with 8 bases identical to TRBD2. The CDR3 sequence is 15 residues long. The V gene end was trimmed by 2 bases and the J gene end by 6 bases; junction bases not matched to a gene: 9. The germline V gene has CDR1 MNHEY and CDR2 SVGAGI. The CDR3 sequence: CASSYPGLASSEQYF. CDR3 DNA sequence: TGTGCCAGCAGTTACCCAGGACTAGCATCGAGCGAGCAGTACTTC.

This clone occurred a few times. This sequence joins TRBV28 and TRBJ1-2; D unresolved. Germline-derived CDR1 and CDR2 are MDHEN and SYDVKM. The CDR3 is 12 amino acids. Trimming removed 3 bases from V and 4 bases from J, with 6 bases in between. CDR3 nucleotide sequence: TGTGCCAGCAGTTTCAGACTCTATGGCTACACCTTC. Protein product: CASSFRLYGYTF.

The chain has TRBV30 and TRBJ1-1, with 9 bases matching TRBD1. The CDR3 spans 14 residues. Germline CDR1 GTSNPN, CDR2 SVGIG (reference sequence). V shed 0 bases and J 11 bases; nucleotides not matched to a gene: 10. The CDR3 spells CAWSVRRTGVEAFF. CDR3 sequence (DNA): TGTGCCTGGAGTGTACGAAGGACAGGGGTAGAGGCTTTCTTT.

The chain recombines TRBV6-1 with TRBJ2-7; 7 positions agree with TRBD2. Trimming removed 3 bases from V and 3 bases from J; junction bases left unmatched: 8. Germline CDR1 is MNHNS and CDR2 is SASEGT. The CDR3 consists of 15 residues. CDR3: CASSERERGLYEQYF. The CDR3 nucleotides are TGTGCCAGCAGTGAGAGGGAGCGGGGCCTCTACGAGCAGTACTTC.

The chain uses TRBV10-3 and TRBJ2-7; the match to TRBD1 covers 8 bases. Germline lookup yields CDR1 ENHRY and CDR2 SYGVKD. The J segment lost 0 bases and the V segment lost 6 bases, leaving 7 bases of the junction unmatched. The CDR3 covers 15 residues. The CDR3 bases are TGTGCCATCAGCCCCCGGACAGGGTACTCCTACGAGCAGTACTTC. It yields the protein CAISPRTGYSYEQYF.

The chain carries TRBV2 and TRBJ1-4; D unclear. This CDR3 comprises 13 residues. Trimming shortened V by 6 bases and J by 8 bases, and 13 bases separated the two germline ends. The germline V gene encodes CDR1 SNHLY and CDR2 FYNNEI. In DNA form, the CDR3 reads TGTGCCAGCAGAAAGGATCTCAGGGAAAAACTGTTTTTT. Residues: CASRKDLREKLFF.

The V call is TRBV5-5, the J call TRBJ1-2, with D tentatively TRBD1 (6 bases). CDR3 length: 16 amino acids. CDR1 and CDR2 from the germline V gene are SGHKS and YYEKEE (reference sequence). V was cut by 4 bases and J by 2 bases, with 18 bases left in between. CDR3 loop: CASSPPDRTANYGYTF. Written as DNA, the CDR3 is TGTGCCAGCAGCCCACCCGACAGGACTGCGAACTATGGCTACACCTTC.

The J gene is TRBJ2-1, the V gene TRBV4-1; D is unclear. The V gene's germline CDR1 is MGHRA and CDR2 YSYEKL. The CDR3 covers 16 residues. Trimming cost V 0 bases and J 8 bases, with 17 bases left between them. CDR3 protein: CASSQDWQALPHEQFF. The DNA for the CDR3 is TGCGCCAGCAGCCAAGACTGGCAGGCATTACCACATGAGCAGTTCTTC.

The chain couples TRBV30 to TRBJ1-5, with TRBD1 identical over 9 bases. This CDR3 has 13 amino acids. Germline V gives CDR1 GTSNPN, CDR2 SVGIG (reference sequence). The V gene end was trimmed by 6 bases and the J gene end by 5 bases; junction bases not matched to a gene: 5. The CDR3 bases are TGTGCCTGTGGACAGGGGCAATATCAGCCCCAGCATTTT. Translated: CACGQGQYQPQHF. The full variable domain, rest sourced from reference TRBV30 and TRBJ1-5, is SQTIHQWPATLVQPVGSPLSLECTVEGTSNPNLYWYRQAAGRGLQLLFYSVGIGQISSEVPQNLSASRPQDRQFILSSKKLLLSDSGFYLCACGQGQYQPQHFGDGTRLSIL.

The chain is built from TRBV7-2 and TRBJ1-2; no clear D gene. V lost 1 base and J 0 bases, leaving 9 bases between the germline ends. CDR3 length: 15 residues. Germline-derived CDR1 and CDR2 are SGHTA and FQGNSA. This chain's CDR3 is CASSLDLSANYGYTF. The CDR3 DNA follows: TGTGCCAGCAGCTTAGATCTCAGTGCTAACTATGGCTACACCTTC.

This chain links TRBV2 with TRBJ1-2; the D is unclear. The CDR3 loop spans 14 amino acids. Looked up from germline, CDR1 is SNHLY and CDR2 is FYNNEI. Trimming shortened V by 4 bases and J by 1 base, and 10 bases separated the two germline ends. CDR3 DNA sequence: TGTGCCAGCAGTGGAATCGGGAGTAACTATGGCTACACCTTC. Amino acids: CASSGIGSNYGYTF.

The V call is TRBV7-2, the J call TRBJ2-1, with a possible D match to TRBD2 (6 bases). Trimming pared 7 bases from V and 4 bases from J, leaving 11 bases between. Germline values: CDR1 SGHTA, CDR2 FQGNSA. The CDR3 loop spans 13 amino acids. Written as DNA, the CDR3 is TGTGCCAGCACCCGCGGGGAATACAATGAGCAGTTCTTC. This gives the protein CASTRGEYNEQFF.

This clone occurred a few times. V is TRBV3-1 (or the pseudogene TRBV3-2) and J is TRBJ1-2, with D possibly being TRBD1 (6 bases). The CDR3 extends over 14 amino acids. Germline V gene sequence: CDR1 LGHDT, CDR2 YNNKEL (reference sequence). V dropped 5 bases and J dropped 4 bases, with 14 bases sitting between them. The CDR3 DNA is TGTGCCAGCAGCGATCTAACAGGGACCTATGGCTACACCTTC. It yields the protein CASSDLTGTYGYTF.

The J gene is TRBJ1-6, the V gene TRBV3-1 (or the pseudogene TRBV3-2); 7 bases fit TRBD1. The CDR3 sequence is 15 residues long. Losses at the gene ends were 6 bases for V and 6 bases for J; bases not matched to a gene: 8. The germline V gene has CDR1 LGHDT and CDR2 YNNKEL (reference sequence). The chain's CDR3 is CASSPLGTVNSPLHF. CDR3 sequence (DNA): TGTGCCAGCAGTCCACTCGGGACAGTTAATTCACCCCTCCACTTT.

This chain links TRBV12-3 or TRBV12-4 with TRBJ2-3, with 7 bases identical to TRBD2. J lost 9 bases, V lost 4 bases, and 4 bases had no gene match. There are 12 residues in the CDR3. The CDR3 loop is CASSSGGGTQYF. The CDR3 DNA sequence: TGTGCCAGCAGTTCGGGGGGAGGAACGCAGTATTTT.

Written as DNA, the CDR3 is TGTGCCAGCAGCTTAAGTAGACTAGCGGGGGTAGATGAGCAGTTCTTC. It is translated as CASSLSRLAGVDEQFF. This chain joins TRBV11-2 and TRBJ2-1; 12 bases line up with TRBD2. CDR1 and CDR2 (germline): SGHAT, FQNNGV. This CDR3 spans 16 amino acids. Trimming at V came to 2 bases and at J to 8 bases, leaving 7 bases not matched to a gene.

This clone is a singleton in its sample. The chain joins TRBV12-5 to TRBJ1-1; D remains unclear. The V gene lost 5 bases and the J gene lost 1 base, with 8 bases spanning the gap. The CDR3 sequence is 13 residues long. Germline V gene sequence: CDR1 LGHNT, CDR2 FRNRAP. CDR3 nucleotides: TGTGCTAGTGGTCCGAGCGGGAACACTGAAGCTTTCTTT. Translation: CASGPSGNTEAFF. Supplemented by reference TRBV12-5 and TRBJ1-1, the full variable domain reads DARVTQTPRHKVTEMGQEVTMRCQPILGHNTVFWYRQTMMQGLELLAYFRNRAPLDDSGMPKDRFSAEMPDATLATLKIQPSEPRDSAVYFCASGPSGNTEAFFGQGTRLTVV.

This chain joins TRBV5-1 and TRBJ2-3; D ambiguous. The ends were cut back, 2 bases at V and 5 bases at J, with 12 bases in the middle. The CDR3 runs to 14 residues. Germline CDR1 SGHRS, CDR2 YFSETQ. CDR3 region: CASSFSVSVDTQYF. The CDR3 coding sequence is TGCGCCAGCAGCTTTTCGGTCAGCGTAGATACGCAGTATTTT.